These T cell receptor beta chains were read from a single sample in a study of blood T cells in healthy people across ages. From the 5' RACE reads, TCRdb called clonotypes with MiXCR, one entry per CDR3 protein. The sample carries around 970,000 distinct CDR3 sequences, about 51% recorded once. The sequenced sample consisted of blood. The receptors originated from a woman aged 60-75 years in good health. The CDR3 runs from the conserved cysteine through the conserved F or W. The size of a clone is reported for some rows only, either as once, few or many, or as a class for expanded clones.

V: TRBV15; size: NA; J: TRBJ2-5; CDR3: CATSRFAGTSGSETQYF
V: TRBV12-3/TRBV12-4; size: NA; J: TRBJ1-3; CDR3: CASRRQGSGNTIYF
V: TRBV4-1; size: few; J: TRBJ1-1; CDR3: CASSQPLLNTEAFF
V: TRBV29-1; size: few; J: TRBJ2-1; CDR3: CSVEPGLAAYNEQFF
V: TRBV4-1; size: NA; J: TRBJ2-3; CDR3: CASSQPTGALSRDTQYF
V: TRBV12-3/TRBV12-4; size: NA; J: TRBJ1-2; CDR3: CASSLQGYGGYTF
V: TRBV28; size: NA; J: TRBJ2-5; CDR3: CASSFRPSGRGETQYF
V: TRBV7-8; size: few; J: TRBJ2-2; CDR3: CASRLWDRDTGELFF
V: TRBV4-1; size: NA; J: TRBJ2-2; CDR3: CASTMTGSTTGELFF
V: TRBV20-1; size: many; J: TRBJ2-5; CDR3: CSASGAGGRETQYF
V: TRBV3-1; size: NA; J: TRBJ2-1; CDR3: CASSQDSLAGSVQFF
V: TRBV7-6; size: NA; J: TRBJ2-3; CDR3: CASSQGRAGVDTQYF
V: TRBV6-5; size: few; J: TRBJ2-3; CDR3: CASRRPSGYTQYF
V: TRBV4-2; size: NA; J: TRBJ2-7; CDR3: CASSQAAGEVHEQYF
V: TRBV20-1; size: NA; J: TRBJ2-3; CDR3: CSAIRQGRTTDTQYF
V: TRBV7-9; size: few; J: TRBJ2-1; CDR3: CASSATSGNNEQFF
V: TRBV27; size: NA; J: TRBJ2-4; CDR3: CASSSGRGGVKNIQYF
V: TRBV7-2; size: NA; J: TRBJ2-7; CDR3: CASSRWGDYEQYF
V: TRBV27; size: NA; J: TRBJ2-1; CDR3: CASSVGTVYNEQFF
V: TRBV29-1; size: NA; J: TRBJ1-2; CDR3: CSVGEIGYTF
V: TRBV7-2; size: NA; J: NA; CDR3: CASSLGGYYGGEQYF
V: TRBV18; size: NA; J: TRBJ1-2; CDR3: CASLGQNYGYTF
V: TRBV12-3/TRBV12-4; size: NA; J: TRBJ1-4; CDR3: CASSLMTTNEKLFF
V: TRBV6-2/TRBV6-3; size: NA; J: TRBJ1-5; CDR3: CASERNGRVIGNQPQHF
V: TRBV19; size: NA; J: TRBJ2-3; CDR3: CASTRTSEEGTDTQYF
V: TRBV6-1; size: few; J: TRBJ2-4; CDR3: CASSDLPAKNIQYF
V: TRBV24-1; size: once; J: TRBJ1-1; CDR3: CATSDSYRDSEAFF
V: TRBV3-1; size: NA; J: TRBJ2-4; CDR3: CASSQDRDQEQYF
V: TRBV27; size: once; J: TRBJ1-5; CDR3: CASSFSTGQPQHF
V: TRBV20-1; size: NA; J: TRBJ2-5; CDR3: CSARGGGTLQETQYF
V: TRBV6-6; size: few; J: TRBJ2-1; CDR3: CASRKLAGGMDEQFF
V: TRBV20-1; size: few; J: TRBJ2-1; CDR3: CSAFCRTSGNCYNEQFF
V: TRBV9; size: NA; J: TRBJ1-1; CDR3: CASSVEARSNTEAFF
V: TRBV20-1; size: NA; J: TRBJ1-1; CDR3: CSALDRGLNTEAFF
V: TRBV5-6; size: few; J: TRBJ2-7; CDR3: CASSGLVATYEQYF